The 7 T cell receptor beta chains presented below share a single source sample, sequenced in a study of blood T cell repertoires in COVID-19. The method was immunoSEQ multiplex PCR; TCRdb's version includes in-frame clones alone and lacks a portion of them. This sample has 120,000 or so clones; 65% to 80% occur once, and the top ten carry about 0.84%. Specimen: peripheral blood. Source of these receptors: a human donor with acute or convalescent COVID-19. The donor label of this sample is uncertain.

This chain joins TRBV5-4 and TRBJ2-1; possible D gene TRBD2, 6 bases. CDR1 is SGHNT, CDR2 YYREEE, per germline (reference sequence). CDR3 length equals 14 residues. V lost 5 bases and J lost 7, with 16 bases in between. This CDR3 is CASSPDPGTNEQFF. The CDR3 bases are TGTGCCAGCAGTCCGGACCCGGGGACTAATGAGCAGTTCTTC.

This clone was counted only a few times. V is TRBV7-6 and J is TRBJ1-1, with a tentative D call TRBD1 (6 bases). The ends were cut back, 5 bases at V and 5 bases at J, with 18 bases in the middle. Germline V CDR1 and CDR2: SGHVS, FNYEAQ. This CDR3 is built from 15 residues. In DNA, the CDR3 is TGTGCCAGCAGCCCGGGCGGGGGGGGCAAAACTGAAGCTTTCTTT. This translates into CASSPGGGGKTEAFF. Using reference TRBV7-6 and TRBJ1-1 for the parts outside the CDR3, the full variable domain is GAGVSQSPRYKVTKRGQDVALRCDPISGHVSLYWYRQALGQGPEFLTYFNYEAQQDKSGLPNDRFSAERPEGSISTLTIQRTEQRDSAMYRCASSPGGGGKTEAFFGQGTRLTVV.

The chain employs TRBV7-2 and TRBJ1-2, with D possibly matching TRBD1 (5 bases). The V gene's germline CDR1 is SGHTA and CDR2 FQGNSA. The CDR3 covers 15 residues. The ends were cut back, 5 bases at V and 0 bases at J, with 13 bases in the middle. The CDR3 bases are TGTGCCAGCAGCCCCGGGGGGGGAGCTAACTATGGCTACACCTTC. Translating gives CASSPGGGANYGYTF.

This chain joins TRBV15 and TRBJ2-1, with TRBD1 matching over 12 bases. This CDR3 region has 17 residues. Germline V gene sequence: CDR1 LNHNV, CDR2 YYDKDF (reference sequence). After removal of 1 base from V and 8 bases from J, the junction contained 9 bases not matched to a gene. In DNA, the CDR3 is TGTGCCACCAGCAGAGCAAGGGGACAGGGGGCGCAGGATGAGCAGTTCTTC. Its protein is CATSRARGQGAQDEQFF.

V and J are TRBV10-3 and TRBJ1-6, with D possibly matching TRBD1 (6 bases). Trimming removed 5 bases from V and 7 bases from J, with 12 bases in between. Germline V gene lookup returns CDR1 ENHRY and CDR2 SYGVKD. This CDR3 is 14 amino acids long. CDR3 in amino acids: CAISIQGRNSPLHF. The CDR3 nucleotides read TGTGCCATCAGTATACAGGGCCGAAATTCACCCCTCCACTTT.

This clone has just a few counts. V and J are TRBV19 and TRBJ2-5, with D perhaps matching TRBD2 (5 bases). Germline CDR1 LNHDA, CDR2 SQIVND (reference sequence). The V and J ends lost 4 bases and 5 bases respectively, with 8 bases between them. This CDR3 comprises 12 residues. The CDR3 bases are TGTGCCAGTAGTAATAGAGGGGAGACCCAGTACTTC. Translated, it gives CASSNRGETQYF. Filled out from reference TRBV19 and TRBJ2-5, the complete variable domain reads DGGITQSPKYLFRKEGQNVTLSCEQNLNHDAMYWYRQDPGQGLRLIYYSQIVNDFQKGDIAEGYSVSREKKESFPLTVTSAQKNPTAFYLCASSNRGETQYFGPGTRLLVL.

The chain uses TRBV11-3 and TRBJ2-2; the match to TRBD1 covers 7 bases. This CDR3 is 14 amino acids long. Germline loops: CDR1 SGHNT, CDR2 YENEEA. The trim removed 6 bases at V and 6 bases at J, leaving 7 bases unmatched. The CDR3 here is CASSSQGLAGELFF. Here the CDR3 DNA reads TGTGCCAGCAGTTCACAGGGGTTGGCCGGGGAGCTGTTTTTT.